A single sample gave rise to the 7 T cell receptor beta chains below, sequenced in a study of blood T cell repertoires in COVID-19. Generated by immunoSEQ multiplex PCR, the TCRdb table keeps only in-frame clones and is missing some. Among tens of thousands of clones listed, more than 75% were seen once. Sequenced material: peripheral blood. The receptors derive from a man between 50 and 59 years old with active COVID-19.

The CDR3 nucleotides are TGTGCCAGCAGTCGACCGGGACAGGGGGCAAATGAGCAGTTCTTC. Protein sequence: CASSRPGQGANEQFF. V is TRBV9 and J is TRBJ2-1; 12 bases line up with TRBD1. Germline V gives CDR1 SGDLS, CDR2 YYNGEE. With 5 bases clipped from V and 7 bases from J, the junction kept 7 bases outside the gene matches. CDR3 size: 15 residues.

The chain couples TRBV3-1 (or the pseudogene TRBV3-2) to TRBJ2-6; no definite D call. Trimming removed 6 bases from V and 0 bases from J, with 15 bases in between. The CDR3 is 17 amino acids. The germline gives CDR1 LGHDT, CDR2 YNNKEL (reference sequence). The CDR3 loop reads CASRSGQVGSGANVLTF. The CDR3 DNA follows: TGTGCCAGCAGGTCCGGCCAGGTTGGCTCTGGGGCCAACGTCCTGACTTTC.

The chain uses TRBV19 and TRBJ2-1; weak D call: TRBD2 (5 bases). Germline V gene lookup returns CDR1 LNHDA and CDR2 SQIVND (reference sequence). The CDR3 consists of 12 residues. V lost 7 bases, J lost 6 bases, and 10 bases lay in between. CDR3 region: CASIGLANEQFF. Written as DNA, the CDR3 is TGTGCCAGTATTGGCCTAGCCAATGAGCAGTTCTTC.

The chain recombines TRBV10-3 with TRBJ2-3; 9 nucleotides align to TRBD2. The CDR3 runs to 14 residues. Germline trimming cut 6 bases from V and 5 bases from J; bases unmatched to any gene: 6. Per the germline V gene, CDR1 is ENHRY and CDR2 is SYGVKD. CDR3 sequence: CAIRREGGKDTQYF. Written as DNA, the CDR3 is TGTGCCATCAGGCGGGAGGGAGGAAAAGATACGCAGTATTTT.

Remarks on this clone: The same CDR3 also results from other DNA sequences found in this sample. The rearrangement links TRBV6-2 or TRBV6-3 to TRBJ2-7; TRBD1 agrees at 8 bases. Germline V gene sequence: CDR1 MNHEY, CDR2 SVGEGT. Losses at the gene ends were 2 bases for V and 2 bases for J; bases not matched to a gene: 2. This CDR3 has 14 amino acids. The CDR3 DNA is TGTGCCAGCAGTTACGTACAGGGGGCCTACGAGCAGTACTTC. It is translated as CASSYVQGAYEQYF.

The chain has TRBV28 and TRBJ2-1; TRBD1 matches at 8 bases. Germline V gives CDR1 MDHEN, CDR2 SYDVKM. With V trimmed by 7 bases and J by 8 bases, 10 bases remained unmatched. The CDR3 totals 14 residues. CDR3: CASIESQGAYEQFF. The CDR3 DNA follows: TGTGCCAGCATCGAAAGCCAGGGGGCATATGAGCAGTTCTTC.

This clone was counted a single time. The CDR3 sequence is CASSLQIGGAGELFF. CDR3 nucleotide sequence: TGTGCCAGCAGCTTACAAATTGGGGGGGCCGGGGAGCTGTTTTTT. The chain carries TRBV7-2 and TRBJ2-2, with 7 bases that match TRBD2. Germline values: CDR1 SGHTA, CDR2 FQGNSA. With 2 bases clipped from V and 6 bases from J, the junction kept 6 bases outside the gene matches. The CDR3 has 15 residues.